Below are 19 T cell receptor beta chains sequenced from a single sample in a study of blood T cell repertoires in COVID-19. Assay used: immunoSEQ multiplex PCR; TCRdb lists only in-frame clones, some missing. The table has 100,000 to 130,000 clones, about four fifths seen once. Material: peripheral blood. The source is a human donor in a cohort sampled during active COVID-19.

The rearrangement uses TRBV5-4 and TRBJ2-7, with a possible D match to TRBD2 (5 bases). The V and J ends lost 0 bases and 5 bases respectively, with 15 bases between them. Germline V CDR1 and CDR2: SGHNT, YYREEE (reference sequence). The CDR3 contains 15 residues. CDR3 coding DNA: TGTGCCAGCAGCTTGGCCGCTGGACTGCTCAACGAGCAGTACTTC. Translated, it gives CASSLAAGLLNEQYF.

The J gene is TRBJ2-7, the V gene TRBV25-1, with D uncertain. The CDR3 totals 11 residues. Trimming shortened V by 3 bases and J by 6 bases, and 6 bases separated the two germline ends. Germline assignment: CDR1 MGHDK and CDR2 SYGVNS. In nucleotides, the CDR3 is TGTGCCAGCAGTGATTACTCCGAGCAGTACTTC. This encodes CASSDYSEQYF.

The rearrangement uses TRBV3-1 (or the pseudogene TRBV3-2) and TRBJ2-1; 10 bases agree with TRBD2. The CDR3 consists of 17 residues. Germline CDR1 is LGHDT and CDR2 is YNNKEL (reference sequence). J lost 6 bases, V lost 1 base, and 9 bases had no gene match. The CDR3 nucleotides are TGTGCCAGCAGCCAAGGACCGCTAGCGGGAGCACGCAATGAGCAGTTCTTC. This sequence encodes CASSQGPLAGARNEQFF.

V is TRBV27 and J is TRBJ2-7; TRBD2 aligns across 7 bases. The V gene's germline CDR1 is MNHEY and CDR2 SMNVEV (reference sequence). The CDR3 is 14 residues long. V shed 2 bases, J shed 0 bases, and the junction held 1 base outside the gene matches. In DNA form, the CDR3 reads TGTGCCAGCAGTTTAGGGGAGGGCTCCTACGAGCAGTACGTC. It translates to CASSLGEGSYEQYV.

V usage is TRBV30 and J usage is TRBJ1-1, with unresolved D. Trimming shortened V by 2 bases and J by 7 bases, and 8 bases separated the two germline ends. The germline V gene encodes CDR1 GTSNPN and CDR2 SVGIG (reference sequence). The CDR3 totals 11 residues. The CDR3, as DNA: TGTGCCTGGAGTAAAGTAGTTGAAGCTTTCTTT. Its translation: CAWSKVVEAFF.

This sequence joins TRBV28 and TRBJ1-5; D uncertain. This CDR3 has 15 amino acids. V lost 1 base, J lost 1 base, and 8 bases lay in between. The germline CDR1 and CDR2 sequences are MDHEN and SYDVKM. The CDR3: CASSLSGSSNQPQHF. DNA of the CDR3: TGTGCCAGCAGTTTATCAGGTTCAAGCAATCAGCCCCAGCATTTT. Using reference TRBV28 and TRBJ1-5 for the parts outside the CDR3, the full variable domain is DVKVTQSSRYLVKRTGEKVFLECVQDMDHENMFWYRQDPGLGLRLIYFSYDVKMKEKGDIPEGYSVSREKKERFSLILESASTNQTSMYLCASSLSGSSNQPQHFGDGTRLSIL.

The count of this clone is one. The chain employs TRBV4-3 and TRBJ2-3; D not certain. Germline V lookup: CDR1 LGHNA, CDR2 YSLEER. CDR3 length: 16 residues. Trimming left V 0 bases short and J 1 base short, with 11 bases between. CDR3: CASSQDDAFGTDTQYF. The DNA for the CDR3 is TGCGCCAGCAGCCAAGATGATGCGTTTGGCACAGATACGCAGTATTTT.

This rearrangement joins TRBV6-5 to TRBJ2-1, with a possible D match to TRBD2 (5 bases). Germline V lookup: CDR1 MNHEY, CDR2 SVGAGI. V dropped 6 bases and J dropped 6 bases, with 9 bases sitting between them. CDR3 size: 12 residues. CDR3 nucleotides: TGTGCCAGCAGAAGAAGCGGCAATGAGCAGTTCTTC. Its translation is CASRRSGNEQFF.

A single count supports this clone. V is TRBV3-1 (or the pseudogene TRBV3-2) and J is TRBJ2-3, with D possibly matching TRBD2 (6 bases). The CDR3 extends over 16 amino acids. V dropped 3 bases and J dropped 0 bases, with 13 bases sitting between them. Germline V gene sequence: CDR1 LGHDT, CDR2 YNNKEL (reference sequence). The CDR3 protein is CASSHGGGASTDTQYF. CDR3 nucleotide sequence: TGTGCCAGCAGCCATGGCGGCGGGGCTAGCACAGATACGCAGTATTTT.

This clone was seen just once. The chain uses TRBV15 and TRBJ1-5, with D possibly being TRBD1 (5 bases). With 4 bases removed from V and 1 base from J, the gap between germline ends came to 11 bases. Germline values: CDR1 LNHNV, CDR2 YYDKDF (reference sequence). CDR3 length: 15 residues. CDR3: CATSITRESNQPQHF. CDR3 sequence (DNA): TGTGCCACCAGCATTACCAGGGAAAGCAATCAGCCCCAGCATTTT.

The CDR3 region is CASSPPVGEKLFF. In DNA, the CDR3 is TGTGCCAGCTCACCACCGGTCGGTGAAAAACTGTTTTTT. The chain uses TRBV18 and TRBJ1-4; D is uncertain. The CDR3 covers 13 residues. The V and J ends lost 0 bases and 7 bases respectively, with 6 bases between them. Germline loops: CDR1 KGHSH, CDR2 LQKENI.

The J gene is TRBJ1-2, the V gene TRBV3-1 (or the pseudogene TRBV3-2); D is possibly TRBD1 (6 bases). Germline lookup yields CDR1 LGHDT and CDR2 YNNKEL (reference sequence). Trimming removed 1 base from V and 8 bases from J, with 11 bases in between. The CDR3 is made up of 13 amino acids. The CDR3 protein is CASSQGGPQGYTF. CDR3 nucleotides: TGTGCCAGCAGCCAAGGGGGGCCCCAGGGCTACACCTTC.

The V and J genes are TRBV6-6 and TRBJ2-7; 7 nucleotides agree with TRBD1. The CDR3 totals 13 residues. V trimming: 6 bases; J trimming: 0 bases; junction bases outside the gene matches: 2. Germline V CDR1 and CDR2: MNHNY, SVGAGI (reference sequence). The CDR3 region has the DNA TGTGCCAGCAGCGCAGGGGGCTCCTACGAGCAGTACTTC. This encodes CASSAGGSYEQYF.

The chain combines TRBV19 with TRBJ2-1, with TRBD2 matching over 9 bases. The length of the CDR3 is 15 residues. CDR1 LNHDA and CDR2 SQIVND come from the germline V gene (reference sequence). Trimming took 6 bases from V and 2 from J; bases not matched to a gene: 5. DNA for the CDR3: TGTGCCAGTAGGATTAGCGGGAGAACCTACAATGAGCAGTTCTTC. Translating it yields CASRISGRTYNEQFF.

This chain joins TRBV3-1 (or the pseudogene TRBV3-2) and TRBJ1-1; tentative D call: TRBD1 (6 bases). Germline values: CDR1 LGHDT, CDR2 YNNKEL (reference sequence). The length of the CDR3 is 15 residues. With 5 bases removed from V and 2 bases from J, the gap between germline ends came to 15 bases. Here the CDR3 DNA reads TGTGCCAGCAGCAAACTGCGACAGGTAAACACTGAAGCTTTCTTT. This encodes CASSKLRQVNTEAFF.

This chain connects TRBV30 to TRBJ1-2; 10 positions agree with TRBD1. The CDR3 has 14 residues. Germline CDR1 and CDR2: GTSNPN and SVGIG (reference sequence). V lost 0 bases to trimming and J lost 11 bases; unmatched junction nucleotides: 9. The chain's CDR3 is CAWSVFRQGAGYTF. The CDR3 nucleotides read TGTGCCTGGAGTGTGTTCCGACAGGGGGCAGGTTACACCTTC.

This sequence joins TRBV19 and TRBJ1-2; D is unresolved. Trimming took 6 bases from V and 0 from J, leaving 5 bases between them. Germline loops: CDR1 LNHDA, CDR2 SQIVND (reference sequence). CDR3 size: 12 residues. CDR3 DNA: TGTGCCAGTAGGCAGACTAACTATGGCTACACCTTC. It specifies CASRQTNYGYTF.

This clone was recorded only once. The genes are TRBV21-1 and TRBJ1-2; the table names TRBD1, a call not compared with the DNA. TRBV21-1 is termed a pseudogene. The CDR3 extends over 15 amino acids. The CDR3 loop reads CASSKNRRGAHGYTF. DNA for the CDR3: TGTGCCAGCAGCAAAAATAGAAGGGGCGCTCATGGCTACACCTTC.

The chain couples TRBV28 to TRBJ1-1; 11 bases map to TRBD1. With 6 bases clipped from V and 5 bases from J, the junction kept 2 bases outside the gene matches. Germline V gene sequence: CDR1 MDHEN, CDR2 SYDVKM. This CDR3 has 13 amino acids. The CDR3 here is CASRGQGDTEAFF. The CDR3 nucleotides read TGTGCCAGCAGGGGACAGGGGGATACTGAAGCTTTCTTT. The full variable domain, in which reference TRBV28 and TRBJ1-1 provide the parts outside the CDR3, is DVKVTQSSRYLVKRTGEKVFLECVQDMDHENMFWYRQDPGLGLRLIYFSYDVKMKEKGDIPEGYSVSREKKERFSLILESASTNQTSMYLCASRGQGDTEAFFGQGTRLTVV.